These 7 T cell receptor beta chains were sequenced from one sample in a study of cytomegalovirus exposure and HLA in healthy donors. 13 Jbeta primers and 60 Vbeta primers were used for the PCR. Profiling relied on immunoSEQ multiplex PCR, and the TCRdb table lists in-frame clones only, not all of them. The table has around 100,000 clones, over 60% seen once; the top ten hold around 5%. Material: PBMCs. The receptors stem from a man under 40 in good health and CMV-seropositive.

The V call is TRBV28, the J call TRBJ2-5, with D possibly matching TRBD1 (7 bases). The CDR3 length is 13 residues. The germline V gene has CDR1 MDHEN and CDR2 SYDVKM. V gave up 7 bases and J gave up 5 bases, with 14 bases separating them. CDR3 protein: CASTLPGGETQYF. The CDR3 coding sequence is TGTGCCAGCACCCTTCCAGGGGGGGAGACCCAGTACTTC.

The table lists this clone with many counts. The V call is TRBV7-7, the J call TRBJ2-2; TRBD2 matches at 8 bases. Germline V gene sequence: CDR1 SSHAT, CDR2 FNYEAQ (reference sequence). The V and J ends lost 5 bases and 1 base, in that order; junction bases with no gene match: 3. This CDR3 is built from 15 residues. This CDR3 reads CASSPSGGNTGELFF. Written as DNA, the CDR3 is TGTGCCAGCAGCCCAAGCGGGGGGAACACCGGGGAGCTGTTTTTT.

About this clone: One junction end disagrees with the germline gene, perhaps due to a read error. Other DNA sequences in this specimen translate into the identical CDR3. The chain is built from TRBV27 and TRBJ1-2, with a possible D match to TRBD1 (5 bases). The CDR3 contains 15 residues. Germline CDR1 and CDR2: MNHEY and SMNVEV (reference sequence). CDR3 DNA: TGTGCCAGCAGTTTATTGGCAGGGCCCAACTATGGGTACACCTTC. This encodes CASSLLAGPNYGYTF.

V gene TRBV21-1 combines with J gene TRBJ1-2. TRBV21-1 is a pseudogene. The CDR3 covers 18 residues. Here the CDR3 reads CASITLLESGGSNYGYTF. The CDR3 DNA sequence: TGTGCCAGCATCACGTTATTGGAATCGGGGGGGTCAAACTATGGCTACACCTTC.

This chain uses TRBV6-5 with TRBJ1-5, with 7 bases aligning to TRBD1. J was trimmed by 5 bases and V by 10 bases; bases with no gene match: 5. In germline, CDR1 is MNHEY, CDR2 SVGAGI. CDR3 length: 12 residues. The CDR3 spells CATRDRYQPQHF. DNA of the CDR3: TGTGCCACCAGGGACAGATATCAGCCCCAGCATTTT.

CDR3 sequence reads: CASSTWGGDNQPQHF. CDR3 DNA sequence: TGTGCCAGTAGTACCTGGGGAGGGGACAATCAGCCCCAGCATTTT. The chain joins TRBV19 to TRBJ1-5, with D tentatively TRBD1 (5 bases). Trimming cost V 4 bases and J 3 bases, with 13 bases left between them. This CDR3 contains 15 residues. Germline lookup yields CDR1 LNHDA and CDR2 SQIVND (reference sequence).

The J gene is TRBJ1-2, the V gene TRBV4-1; TRBD1 might be the D (5 bases). The CDR3 has 13 amino acids. The germline V gene has CDR1 MGHRA and CDR2 YSYEKL. V was pared by 3 bases and J by 7 bases, with 12 bases between. The CDR3 DNA follows: TGCGCCAGCAGCCAGGCAGGGTATACTGGCTACACCTTC. It translates to CASSQAGYTGYTF.